This TCR beta chain appears in the sequencing data of a study of regulatory T cells in long-lasting Graves disease (dated by TCRdb to about 2021). Context from the whole study: Patients with newly diagnosed Graves' disease had been on antithyroid drugs for under 3 months. This study used TCR sequencing and RNA sequencing of peripheral blood to compare persistent Graves' disease patients against newly diagnosed Graves' disease patients. The study was registered as a clinical trial and conducted in China. A total of around 33 samples were covered by TCR sequencing, comprising roughly 13 persistent and roughly 20 newly diagnosed Graves' disease patients. Study-level results and caveats: Persistent patients shared more public clonotypes among themselves (over 2,500) than newly diagnosed patients did (approximately 970). As a limitation, the authors acknowledged that the small sample size may reduce accuracy. Sequencing and analysis were restricted to the TCR beta chain. Persistent Graves' disease patients showed lower TCR Shannon entropy and fewer highly expanded clones than newly diagnosed patients, suggesting clonal expansion. Because the primary lesion, thyroid tissue, could not be accessed, the study looked at peripheral blood alone. Preferential use of TRBV28, TRBJ1-2 and TRBJ2-5 was observed in persistent disease, whereas TRBV20-1 and TRBJ2-1 were favored in newly diagnosed disease.

Sample time point, as interpreted from the label and publication: newly diagnosed GD, antithyroid drugs for less than 3 months. For both TCR sequencing and RNA sequencing, RNA was extracted from PBMCs using TRIzol. The diagnosis of Graves' disease was made according to American Thyroid Association guidelines. Patients for the study were recruited at an endocrinology department in Xi'an, China. From each patient, approximately 10 milliliters of peripheral blood was collected into an EDTA anticoagulant tube. Ficoll Paque Plus density gradient separation was used to isolate PBMCs, and no further T cell sorting was performed. An Agilent 2100 Bioanalyzer and agarose gel were used to assess RNA quality, and a NanoDrop 2000 was used to measure RNA concentration. Per the germline V gene (reference sequence), DFQATT is the CDR1 and SNEGSKA is the CDR2. V loses 5 bases, J loses 6 bases, and the germline ends lie 13 bases apart. There are 12 amino acids in the CDR3, from cysteine to phenylalanine inclusive. Only the CDR3 part of the read is kept: 36 bases, read in frame from the first base.

The library was produced with multiplex PCR. Sequencing used an Illumina HiSeq 4000. To build TCR beta libraries, CDR3 regions were amplified by Arm-PCR using iRepertoire HTBI primers. Before sequencing, the PCR products went through gel purification. The study's processing was this. Gene usage analysis of CDR3 amino acid clonotypes relied on the 60 or so TRBV and 15 or so TRBJ segments identified across samples. COPE and FqMerger were used to merge the filtered high-quality paired reads into contigs. Contigs were aligned with BLAST to IMGT TRBV, TRBD and TRBJ reference genes, and CDR3 was defined per IMGT. Any clonotype with a frequency above 0.1% was counted as a highly expanded clone. Shannon entropy was used to measure repertoire diversity, and the Gini coefficient was used to measure V-J evenness. Public clonotypes were defined as clonotypes shared by more than one individual. The public reads were quality trimmed at Q25 with fastp and then assembled into clones with MiXCR by TCRdb, keeping productive beta chains. Every CDR3 protein is listed once, alongside the most common genes and DNA of its rows. For this entry, the V and J calls and clone size follow TCRdb and not the study's own pipeline. For this sample there are about 540,000 distinct CDR3 sequences; roughly 14% appear just once. The ten top clones hold more than 8.5% of the sample.

In the case of this clonotype: It lacks a known antigen. A much larger clone sits a single nucleotide away, making a read error possible.

This same sample was also taken into another study, of T cells in Graves' hyperthyroidism and ophthalmopathy. Per that second paper: Graves' hyperthyroidism was defined as stable when no progression to ophthalmopathy occurred over 18 months of follow-up. Hyperthyroidism patients were newly diagnosed, with disease duration under 2 months, and aged 18 to 65 years. Any patient with an uncontrolled infection, another autoimmune disease, pregnancy or lactation was excluded. Diagnoses were based on clinical symptoms, serum thyroxine and TRAb, thyroid ultrasound and orbital computed tomography. A first-round RT-PCR of the TCR CDR3 used the HTBI primer set with the Qiagen OneStep RT-PCR kit. Blood samples also contained most of the expanded thyroid clonotypes (frequency above 0.001), which suggests that blood repertoires may reflect thyroid immune responses. A 13 V-J signature model separated ophthalmopathy from stable hyperthyroidism, with 87.88% sensitivity and roughly 81% specificity in cross-validation and 80%/75% in testing. In validation, the model predicted progression to ophthalmopathy a median of 6.5 months before onset, with approximately 68% sensitivity and about 72% specificity. TCR V-J signatures able to tell the groups apart were searched for in a discovery cohort of 90 to 100 patients, of whom around 42 had Graves' ophthalmopathy and some 60 had stable Graves' hyperthyroidism. Prospective prediction of ophthalmopathy was tested in an independent validation cohort of 18 hyperthyroidism patients and some 17 patients who later progressed to ophthalmopathy. The 90 to 100 discovery patients were randomly split 7:3 into training and test sets. Thyroid tissue and blood T-cell repertoires from six or seven Graves' hyperthyroidism patients were also compared in the study. After sampling, hyperthyroidism patients received methimazole starting at 30 mg daily, and ophthalmopathy patients received high-dose intravenous methylprednisolone. A second multiplex PCR round built the libraries, followed by size selection and purification. Paired-end sequencing of the libraries was performed with 100 bp reads on an Illumina HiSeq2000. SOAPnuke was used to process the raw data, throwing out any read that contained adapters or uncalled bases, had a mean Phred below 15, or lacked an exact constant-primer or identifier match. High-quality paired reads were merged using COPE v1.2.5, and each unique nucleotide sequence was defined as a clonotype. Clonotypes were aligned to IMGT TRBV, TRBD and TRBJ reference segments using MiTCR v1.1. The analysis was restricted to V-J combinations with a frequency above 0.0001, which together covered just over 99% of the repertoires. A TCS score was defined as the ratio of F50 (clonal expansion) to E x V (chaos), with BLOSUM62-based TCRdist applied between CDR3 peptides within each V-J. Welch's t-statistics and random forest reduced roughly 530 V-J features to 10 to 15, which were used in a naive Bayes classifier (R e1071). Sample size was not statistically predetermined, and investigators were not blinded to group allocation. According to the paper, TCR Vbeta CDR3 sequencing was carried out on approximately 140 peripheral blood samples, which came from fewer than 50 ophthalmopathy, around 75 hyperthyroidism and roughly 17 progressor patients.

The starting material was peripheral blood mononuclear cells (PBMCs), obtained at new diagnosis, from a patient treated with antithyroid drugs. The rearrangement combines TRBV20-1 with TRBJ2-5, with a weak D call of TRBD1 (6 bases match). This sequence originates from a man aged 25-45 years with Graves disease. Donor details come from another sample of the same person, matched by shared clones. The CDR3 has the sequence CSAVGTTKTQYF. The DNA sequence is TGCAGTGCTGTCGGGACAACGAAGACCCAGTACTTC.